This T cell receptor (beta chain) originates from a study of cytomegalovirus exposure and HLA in healthy donors. Findings of the study overall: TCR beta sequences reportedly predicted most subjects' HLA-A and HLA-B alleles accurately.

As concerns this clone: Its antigen is unknown.

This CDR3 contains 16 residues. CDR1 and CDR2 from the germline V gene are MNHEY and SMNVEV (reference sequence). V lost 5 bases and J 6 bases, leaving 20 bases between the germline ends. The PCR was carried out with 60 Vbeta primers and 13 Jbeta primers. Sequencing was performed with immunoSEQ multiplex PCR; in TCRdb, only in-frame clones are kept and a portion is missing. There are tens of thousands of clones in the sample; less than 8% occur only once, and under 3% lies in the top ten. The sequence came from a middle-aged man in good health and CMV-seronegative. The rearrangement joins TRBV27 to TRBJ2-1; tentatively, D is TRBD2 (5 bases). Sequencing was performed on PBMCs. The CDR3 sequence: CASSPIAFAGVNEQFF. In DNA form, the CDR3 reads TGTGCCAGCAGTCCGATAGCCTTTGCGGGTGTCAATGAGCAGTTCTTC.